These T cell receptor beta chains were read from a single sample in a study of shared T cell receptors in the human thymus. Repertoires were generated with immunoSEQ multiplex PCR, while TCRdb's copy carries only in-frame clones and drops some. The data hold 500,000 to 550,000 clones, with 75% to 80% observed a single time. The sample was also linked to a second study, of human thymus T cells.

The sample taken for sequencing was thymocytes. Receptors originate from a boy in the first two years of life with a congenital heart defect. The CDR3 runs from the conserved cysteine through the conserved F or W. The order of the fields is J gene, D gene, CDR3 length, clone size, V gene, CDR3 protein, CDR3 DNA. A D gene is named only where the DNA matches it firmly. For some rows the clone size is stated as once, few or many, or as a class when expanded; others skip it.

TRBJ1-2 | - | 14 | few | TRBV19 | CASNSQSPNYGYTF | TGTGCCAGTAACTCACAGAGCCCTAACTATGGCTACACCTTC
TRBJ2-3 | TRBD2 | 17 | - | TRBV11-1 | CASSLVGEGTSTDTQYF | TGTGCCAGCAGCTTAGTGGGGGAGGGCACCTCCACAGATACGCAGTATTTT
TRBJ1-1 | TRBD1 | 17 | - | TRBV4-1 | CASSQGRWDRGNTEAFF | TGCGCCAGCAGCCAAGGAAGATGGGACAGGGGGAACACTGAAGCTTTCTTT
TRBJ2-3 | TRBD2 | 16 | - | TRBV6-6 | CASSYSGSGEPDTQYF | TGTGCCAGCAGTTACTCGGGTAGCGGGGAGCCAGATACGCAGTATTTT
TRBJ2-1 | TRBD2 | 15 | - | TRBV11-2 | CASSSPSGTYNEQFF | TGTGCCAGCAGCTCACCTAGCGGAACCTACAATGAGCAGTTCTTC
TRBJ2-7 | - | 14 | - | TRBV6-5 | CASSRLGGESEQYF | TGTGCCAGCAGTCGTTTAGGAGGGGAATCCGAGCAGTACTTC
TRBJ2-1 | TRBD2 | 12 | - | TRBV28 | CLAGGVENEQFF | TGTTTGGCGGGGGGAGTGGAGAATGAGCAGTTCTTC
TRBJ2-7 | - | 13 | few | TRBV4-3 | CASSATRAYEQYF | TGCGCCAGTTCCGCTACGAGAGCCTACGAGCAGTACTTC
TRBJ2-5 | TRBD2 | 16 | - | TRBV2 | CASRETSGQKQETQYF | TGTGCCAGCAGAGAGACTAGCGGCCAAAAACAAGAGACCCAGTACTTC
TRBJ2-1 | - | 13 | - | TRBV30 | CAWSVVVFGEQFF | TGTGCCTGGAGTGTAGTGGTCTTCGGTGAGCAGTTCTTC
TRBJ1-5 | TRBD1 | 14 | - | TRBV6-4 | CASRIQGAGQPQHF | TGTGCCAGCAGGATACAGGGGGCAGGTCAGCCCCAGCATTTT
TRBJ2-6 | - | 15 | - | TRBV5-4 | CASRLKSSGANVLTF | TGTGCCAGCAGACTCAAGAGTTCTGGGGCCAACGTCCTGACTTTC
TRBJ2-3 | - | 16 | - | TRBV4-3 | CASSPTHRLSADTQYF | TGCGCCAGCAGCCCAACTCACCGCCTTTCCGCAGATACGCAGTATTTT
TRBJ2-7 | - | 16 | - | TRBV2 | CASRPATARETYEQYF | TGTGCCAGCAGGCCCGCGACTGCTAGGGAGACCTACGAGCAGTACTTC
TRBJ2-5 | - | 16 | - | TRBV23-1 | CASRQSGTQKQETQYF | TGCGCCAGCAGACAATCCGGGACTCAAAAACAAGAGACCCAGTACTTC
TRBJ1-2 | TRBD1 | 13 | - | TRBV7-8 | CASSYRGIYGYTF | TGTGCCAGCAGCTACAGGGGCATCTATGGCTACACCTTC
TRBJ1-2 | - | 16 | - | TRBV2 | CASSEALLGRFYGYTF | TGTGCCAGCAGTGAAGCGCTTCTGGGGCGGTTCTATGGCTACACCTTC
TRBJ2-7 | TRBD1 | 16 | - | TRBV5-8 | CASPTQPGTGGGEQYF | TGTGCCAGTCCGACCCAGCCCGGGACAGGGGGCGGGGAGCAGTACTTC
TRBJ2-1 | TRBD2 | 14 | - | TRBV25-1 | CASSANRGGNEQFF | TGTGCCAGCAGTGCCAACCGGGGGGGCAATGAGCAGTTCTTC
TRBJ2-1 | TRBD2 | 16 | - | TRBV27 | CASSLPREGVGNEQFF | TGTGCCAGCAGTTTACCCCGGGAGGGAGTGGGGAATGAGCAGTTCTTC
TRBJ1-1 | - | 12 | few | TRBV5-6 | CASSLQETEAFF | TGTGCCAGCAGCTTGCAGGAAACTGAAGCTTTCTTT
TRBJ2-5 | - | 13 | - | TRBV28 | CASSFGREETQYF | TGTGCCAGCAGTTTTGGGCGGGAAGAGACCCAGTACTTC
TRBJ1-1 | - | 18 | - | TRBV14 | CASSPPRSRGPGNTEAFF | TGTGCCAGCAGCCCCCCGAGGAGTAGGGGCCCCGGGAACACTGAAGCTTTCTTT
TRBJ1-1 | - | 15 | - | TRBV7-8 | CASSSPGTMNTEAFF | TGTGCCAGCAGCTCCCCCGGGACAATGAACACTGAAGCTTTCTTT
TRBJ2-7 | TRBD2 | 13 | - | TRBV11-2 | CASIVSGNYEQYF | TGTGCCAGCATCGTTAGCGGGAACTACGAGCAGTACTTC
TRBJ2-1 | - | 15 | - | TRBV5-6 | CASSLAVATPNEQFF | TGTGCCAGCAGCTTGGCGGTGGCGACTCCCAATGAGCAGTTCTTC
TRBJ2-1 | TRBD2 | 16 | - | TRBV25-1 | CASSDDAGGSYNEQFF | TGTGCCAGCAGTGATGATGCGGGAGGGTCCTACAATGAGCAGTTCTTC
TRBJ2-1 | - | 16 | - | TRBV6-4 | CASSATGTFQYNEQFF | TGTGCCAGCAGTGCAACCGGGACTTTTCAATACAATGAGCAGTTCTTC
TRBJ2-7 | TRBD1 | 15 | - | TRBV11-2 | CASSLGAGGPYEQYF | TGTGCCAGCAGCTTAGGTGCAGGGGGACCATACGAGCAGTACTTC
TRBJ2-3 | TRBD1 | 15 | - | TRBV7-8 | CASSVRDRDTDTQYF | TGTGCCAGCAGCGTCCGGGACAGGGACACAGATACGCAGTATTTT
TRBJ2-4 | TRBD1 | 17 | - | TRBV4-3 | CASSQGTGPRAQNIQYF | TGCGCCAGCAGCCAGGGGACAGGCCCCCGGGCCCAAAACATTCAGTACTTC
TRBJ2-7 | TRBD1 | 18 | - | TRBV11-2 | CASSTKRPDRVPGYEQYF | TGTGCCAGCAGCACGAAAAGACCGGACAGGGTGCCGGGCTACGAGCAGTACTTC
TRBJ2-3 | TRBD2 | 16 | once | TRBV28 | CASSLRLADFTDTQYF | TGTGCCAGCAGTTTAAGACTAGCGGACTTCACAGATACGCAGTATTTT
TRBJ2-7 | TRBD2 | 15 | - | TRBV11-2 | CASSLRLLAPSEQYF | TGTGCCAGCAGCCTCCGGTTACTAGCGCCAAGCGAGCAGTACTTC
TRBJ2-5 | TRBD2 | 16 | once | TRBV7-2 | CASSLGLAGGEETQYF | TGTGCCAGCAGCTTGGGACTAGCGGGAGGTGAAGAGACCCAGTACTTC
TRBJ2-1 | TRBD1 | 16 | - | TRBV13 | CASSPTGTLVVNEQFF | TGTGCCAGCAGCCCGACAGGGACCCTAGTAGTCAATGAGCAGTTCTTC
TRBJ1-5 | - | 16 | - | TRBV11-2 | CASSLDQAYSNQPQHF | TGTGCCAGCAGCTTAGATCAGGCGTATAGCAATCAGCCCCAGCATTTT
TRBJ2-7 | TRBD2 | 15 | - | TRBV6-5 | CASSYSTSGLLEQYF | TGTGCCAGCAGTTACTCAACTAGCGGATTGCTCGAGCAGTACTTC
TRBJ2-5 | - | 15 | few | TRBV27 | CASSLKGGVQETQYF | TGTGCCAGCAGTTTAAAGGGCGGGGTCCAAGAGACCCAGTACTTC
TRBJ2-3 | - | 17 | - | TRBV7-9 | CASSPILGPLALGTQYF | TGTGCCAGCAGCCCCATATTGGGTCCTCTAGCGCTTGGTACGCAGTATTTT
TRBJ1-3 | - | 16 | - | TRBV7-9 | CASSPKTGHKRNTIYF | TGTGCCAGCAGCCCGAAGACAGGACATAAGAGAAACACCATATATTTT
TRBJ2-7 | - | 15 | - | TRBV21-1 | CASSRWSGRPYEQYF | TGTGCCAGCAGCAGGTGGAGCGGGCGACCCTACGAGCAGTACTTC
TRBJ2-7 | TRBD1 | 19 | - | TRBV9 | CASSVGKGAHFARNYEQYF | TGTGCCAGCAGCGTAGGTAAGGGGGCTCACTTCGCTAGGAATTACGAGCAGTACTTC
TRBJ1-1 | - | 15 | - | TRBV4-3 | CASSQEGARPTEAFF | TGCGCCAGCAGCCAAGAAGGGGCTCGTCCGACTGAAGCTTTCTTT
TRBJ2-7 | - | 14 | - | TRBV30 | CAWRGHLSSYEQYF | TGTGCCTGGAGGGGACATCTTAGCTCCTACGAGCAGTACTTC
TRBJ2-5 | TRBD1 | 14 | - | TRBV5-1 | CASSLRDSQETQYF | TGCGCCAGCAGCTTGAGGGACAGCCAAGAGACCCAGTACTTC
TRBJ1-2 | - | 13 | - | TRBV11-2 | CASPGPPLNGYTF | TGTGCCAGCCCCGGTCCCCCCCTTAATGGCTACACCTTC
TRBJ2-7 | - | 16 | - | TRBV27 | CASSPPDRGFPYEQYF | TGTGCCAGCAGCCCGCCCGACAGAGGCTTCCCCTACGAGCAGTACTTC
TRBJ2-2 | TRBD1 | 15 | - | TRBV6-5 | CASSYDTDRAGELFF | TGTGCCAGCAGTTACGATACCGACAGGGCCGGGGAGCTGTTTTTT
TRBJ2-3 | TRBD2 | 16 | - | TRBV10-1 | CASSENSGSRGDTQYF | TGCGCCAGCAGTGAGAATAGCGGGAGTCGGGGAGATACGCAGTATTTT
TRBJ2-7 | TRBD2 | 15 | - | TRBV6-5 | CASRLGTSGSHEQYF | TGTGCCAGCAGGCTTGGGACTAGCGGGAGTCACGAGCAGTACTTC
TRBJ2-5 | - | 17 | - | TRBV28 | CASSLGGRTAHQETQYF | TGTGCCAGCAGTTTAGGGGGCCGGACAGCCCACCAAGAGACCCAGTACTTC
TRBJ2-7 | TRBD1 | 14 | - | TRBV9 | CASSVGQGPYEQYF | TGTGCCAGCAGCGTAGGACAGGGTCCCTACGAGCAGTACTTC
TRBJ2-1 | TRBD2 | 17 | - | TRBV27 | CASSLSGREWRSEEQFF | TGTGCCAGCAGTTTATCGGGGCGGGAGTGGCGATCGGAGGAGCAGTTCTTC
TRBJ1-2 | - | 14 | - | TRBV5-6 | CASSLGSRAYGYTF | TGTGCCAGCAGCTTGGGTTCCAGGGCCTATGGCTACACCTTC
TRBJ2-7 | TRBD1 | 14 | - | TRBV27 | CASSSRTGVGEQYF | TGTGCCAGCAGTTCCCGGACAGGGGTAGGGGAGCAGTACTTC
TRBJ2-7 | TRBD1 | 16 | - | TRBV11-2 | CASSSTRGTGRNEQYF | TGTGCCAGCAGTTCGACGCGGGGGACAGGGCGGAACGAGCAGTACTTC
TRBJ2-7 | TRBD2 | 16 | - | TRBV7-9 | CASSRTGTSGSYEQYF | TGTGCCAGCAGCCGCACCGGGACTAGCGGGAGCTACGAGCAGTACTTC